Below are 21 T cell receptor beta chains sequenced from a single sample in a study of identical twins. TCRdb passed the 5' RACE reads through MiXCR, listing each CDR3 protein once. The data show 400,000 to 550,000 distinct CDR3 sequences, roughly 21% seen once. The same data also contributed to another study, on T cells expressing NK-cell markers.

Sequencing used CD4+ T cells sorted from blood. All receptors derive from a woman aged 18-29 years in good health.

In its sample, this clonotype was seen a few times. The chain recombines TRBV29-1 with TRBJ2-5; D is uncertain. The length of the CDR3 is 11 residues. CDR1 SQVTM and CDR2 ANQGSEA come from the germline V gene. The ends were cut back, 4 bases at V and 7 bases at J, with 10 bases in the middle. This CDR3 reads CSVVGSGTQYF. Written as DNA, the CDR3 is TGCAGCGTTGTAGGTTCTGGGACCCAGTACTTC.

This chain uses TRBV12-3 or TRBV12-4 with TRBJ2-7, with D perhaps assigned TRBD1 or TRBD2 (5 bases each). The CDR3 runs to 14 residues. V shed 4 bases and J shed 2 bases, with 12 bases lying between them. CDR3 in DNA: TGTGCCAGCAGTTCCGGGACGGTGCCCTACGAGCAGTACTTC. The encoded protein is CASSSGTVPYEQYF.

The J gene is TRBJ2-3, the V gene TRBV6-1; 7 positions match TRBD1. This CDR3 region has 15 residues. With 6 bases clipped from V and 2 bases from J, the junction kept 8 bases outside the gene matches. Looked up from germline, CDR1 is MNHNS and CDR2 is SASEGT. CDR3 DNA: TGTGCCAGCAGCCCCAGCCAGGGGGTCACAGATACGCAGTATTTT. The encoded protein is CASSPSQGVTDTQYF.

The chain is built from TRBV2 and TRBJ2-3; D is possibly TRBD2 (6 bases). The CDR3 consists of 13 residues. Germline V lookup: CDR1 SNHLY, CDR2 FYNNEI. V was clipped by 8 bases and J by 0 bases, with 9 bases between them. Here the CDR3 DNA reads TGTGCCAGCGGACGGGGGAGCACAGATACGCAGTATTTT. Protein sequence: CASGRGSTDTQYF.

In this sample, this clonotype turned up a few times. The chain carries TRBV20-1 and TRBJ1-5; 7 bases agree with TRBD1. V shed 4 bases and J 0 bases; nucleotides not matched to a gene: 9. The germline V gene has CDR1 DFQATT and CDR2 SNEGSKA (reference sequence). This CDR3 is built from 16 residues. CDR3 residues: CSAIRDSPYSNQPQHF. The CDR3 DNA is TGCAGTGCTATCCGGGACAGCCCTTATAGCAATCAGCCCCAGCATTTT.

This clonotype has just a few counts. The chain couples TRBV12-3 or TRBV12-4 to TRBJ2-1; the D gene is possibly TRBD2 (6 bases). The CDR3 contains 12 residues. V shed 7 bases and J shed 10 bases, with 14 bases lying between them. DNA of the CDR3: TGTGCCAGCACGGGCGGGGCCCGGGAGCAGTTCTTC. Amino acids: CASTGGAREQFF.

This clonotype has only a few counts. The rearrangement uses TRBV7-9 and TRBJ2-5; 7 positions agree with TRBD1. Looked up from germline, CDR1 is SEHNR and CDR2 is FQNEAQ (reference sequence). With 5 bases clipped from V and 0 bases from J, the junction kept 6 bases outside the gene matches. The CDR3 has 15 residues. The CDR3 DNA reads TGTGCCAGCAGCCACCGCGACAGGGACCAAGAGACCCAGTACTTC. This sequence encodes CASSHRDRDQETQYF.

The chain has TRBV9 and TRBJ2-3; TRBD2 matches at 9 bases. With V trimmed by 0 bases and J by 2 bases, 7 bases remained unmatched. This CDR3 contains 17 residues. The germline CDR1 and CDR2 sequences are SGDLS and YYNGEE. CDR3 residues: CASSVDRLAGSTDTQYF. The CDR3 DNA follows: TGTGCCAGCAGCGTAGATAGGCTAGCGGGATCCACAGATACGCAGTATTTT.

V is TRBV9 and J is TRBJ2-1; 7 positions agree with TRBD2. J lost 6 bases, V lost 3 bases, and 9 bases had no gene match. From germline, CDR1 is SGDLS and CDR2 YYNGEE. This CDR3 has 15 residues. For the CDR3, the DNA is TGTGCCAGCAGCGCTGTCGCGGGACTACCCAATGAGCAGTTCTTC. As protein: CASSAVAGLPNEQFF.

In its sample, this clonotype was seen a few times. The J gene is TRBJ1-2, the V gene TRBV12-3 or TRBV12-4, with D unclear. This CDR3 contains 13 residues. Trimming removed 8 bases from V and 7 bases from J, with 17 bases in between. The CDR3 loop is CASQRVPRSGYTF. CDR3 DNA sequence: TGTGCCAGCCAGAGGGTGCCAAGAAGTGGCTACACCTTC.

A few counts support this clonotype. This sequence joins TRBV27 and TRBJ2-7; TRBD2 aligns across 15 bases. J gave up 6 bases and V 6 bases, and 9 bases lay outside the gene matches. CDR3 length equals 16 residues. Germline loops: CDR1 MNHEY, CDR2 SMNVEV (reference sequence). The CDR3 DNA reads TGTGCCAGCAGGGATATAGGGACTAGCGGGGGGCGCGAGCAGTACTTC. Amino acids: CASRDIGTSGGREQYF.

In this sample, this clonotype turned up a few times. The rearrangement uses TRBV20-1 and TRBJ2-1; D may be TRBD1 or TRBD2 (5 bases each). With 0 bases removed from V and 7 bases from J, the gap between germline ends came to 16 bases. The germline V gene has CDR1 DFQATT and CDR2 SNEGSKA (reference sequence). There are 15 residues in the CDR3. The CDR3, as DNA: TGCAGTGCTAGAGATGGGGGAGTCACAGGAAATGAGCAGTTCTTC. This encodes CSARDGGVTGNEQFF.

CDR3 region: CASSQEAGYTGELFF. The CDR3 nucleotides read TGCGCCAGCAGCCAAGAAGCGGGCTACACCGGGGAGCTGTTTTTT. The chain couples TRBV4-3 to TRBJ2-2; tentatively, D is TRBD2 (6 bases). Germline V lookup: CDR1 LGHNA, CDR2 YSLEER. The CDR3 runs 15 residues. With 0 bases removed from V and 3 bases from J, the gap between germline ends came to 8 bases.

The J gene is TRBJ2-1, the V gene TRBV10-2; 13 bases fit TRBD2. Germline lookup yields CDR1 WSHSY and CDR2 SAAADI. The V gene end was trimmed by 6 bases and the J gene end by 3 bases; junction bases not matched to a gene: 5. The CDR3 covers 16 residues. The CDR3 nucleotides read TGCGCCAGCAGGGAGGGACTAGCGGGATACTACAATGAGCAGTTCTTC. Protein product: CASREGLAGYYNEQFF.

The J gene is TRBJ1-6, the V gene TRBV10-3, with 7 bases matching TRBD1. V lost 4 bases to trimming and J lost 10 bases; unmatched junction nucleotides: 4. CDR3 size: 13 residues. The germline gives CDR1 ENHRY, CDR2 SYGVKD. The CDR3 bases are TGTGCCATCAGTGGGACAGGAGGGTCACCCCTCCACTTT. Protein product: CAISGTGGSPLHF.

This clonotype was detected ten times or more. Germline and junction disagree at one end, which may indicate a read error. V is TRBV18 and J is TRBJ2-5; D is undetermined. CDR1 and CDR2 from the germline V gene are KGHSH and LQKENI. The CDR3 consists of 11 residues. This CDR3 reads CASSDQETQYF. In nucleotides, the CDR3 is TGCGCCAGCAGCGACCAAGAGACCCAGTACTTC.

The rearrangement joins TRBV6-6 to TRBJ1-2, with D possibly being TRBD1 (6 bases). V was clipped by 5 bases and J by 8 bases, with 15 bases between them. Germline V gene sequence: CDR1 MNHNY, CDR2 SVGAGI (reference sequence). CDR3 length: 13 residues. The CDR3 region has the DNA TGTGCCAGCAGTAACAGGGTGTTGGAGGGCTACACCTTC. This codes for CASSNRVLEGYTF.

In DNA, the CDR3 is TGTGCCAGCAGTCGCGGGATTCCTCGCGGCAATCAGCCCCAGCATTTT. This codes for CASSRGIPRGNQPQHF. J is TRBJ1-5 and V is TRBV12-3 or TRBV12-4; D ambiguous. This CDR3 region has 16 residues. The V and J ends lost 5 bases and 2 bases respectively, with 16 bases between them.

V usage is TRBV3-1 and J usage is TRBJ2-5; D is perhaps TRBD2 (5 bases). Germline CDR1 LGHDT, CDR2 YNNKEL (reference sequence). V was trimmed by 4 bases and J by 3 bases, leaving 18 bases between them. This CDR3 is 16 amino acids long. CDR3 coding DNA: TGTGCCAGCAGCCCCCGACTAAGGACTTTAAAAGAGACCCAGTACTTC. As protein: CASSPRLRTLKETQYF.

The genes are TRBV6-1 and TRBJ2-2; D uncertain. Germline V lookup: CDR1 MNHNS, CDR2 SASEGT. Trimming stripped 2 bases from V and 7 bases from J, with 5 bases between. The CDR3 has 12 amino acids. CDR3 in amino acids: CASSELVGELFF. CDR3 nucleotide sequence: TGTGCCAGCAGTGAATTGGTCGGGGAGCTGTTTTTT.

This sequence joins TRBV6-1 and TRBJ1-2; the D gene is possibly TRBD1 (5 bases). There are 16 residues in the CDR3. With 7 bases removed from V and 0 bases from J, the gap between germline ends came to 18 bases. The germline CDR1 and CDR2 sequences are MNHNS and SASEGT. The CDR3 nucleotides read TGTGCCAGCACCCCCGCGGGGGGACGATCTAACTATGGCTACACCTTC. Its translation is CASTPAGGRSNYGYTF.